This T cell receptor (beta chain) was sequenced in a study of T cell repertoires in cytomegalovirus infection. About the research overall: Public TCR beta signatures were indicative of both CMV infection and a matching HLA type.

Each CDR3 protein is one row after TCRdb ran MiXCR on the reads. The sample contains roughly 250,000 distinct CDR3 sequences, approximately 22% of which appear only once. Study-wide points: Pooled public TCR beta family frequency picked out CMV carriers with the relevant HLA. Ex vivo responses were dominated by HLA-C-restricted CMV-specific TCR beta clonotypes.

At least ten counts were recorded for this clonotype. No antigen is known for it. With 6 bases clipped from V and 1 base from J, the junction kept 6 bases outside the gene matches. Germline assignment: CDR1 SGHTA and CDR2 FQGNSA. The CDR3 extends over 16 amino acids. Sample: CD8+ T cells from PBMCs. The chain is built from TRBV7-2 and TRBJ2-1; 10 bases map to TRBD2. The receptor was isolated from a human donor in good health (CMV status not recorded). Some clones in this sample may be carry-over from other donors' samples. The DNA for the CDR3 is TGTGCCAGCAGAATATTAGCGGGGGGTTCCTACAATGAGCAGTTCTTC. Protein sequence: CASRILAGGSYNEQFF.